These T cell receptor beta chains were read from a single sample in a study of cytomegalovirus exposure and HLA in healthy donors. Produced via immunoSEQ multiplex PCR; TCRdb's table is partial and in-frame only. The sample has some 50,000 clones; the top ten hold 0.9% to 1.2%. Sequencing was performed on PBMCs. These receptors were taken from a woman in her thirties or forties in good health and CMV-seronegative. Each CDR3 is given with its conserved first and last residue. D genes are given only for firm matches.

>TRBV28|TRBD1|TRBJ1-4
TGTGCCAGCAGTCCATCCGGGACAGGGTTAGGTGAAAAACTGTTTTTT
CASSPSGTGLGEKLFF
>TRBV19|NA|TRBJ1-1
TGTGCCAGTAGTACGACTGCAAGGGGGTCCACTGAAGCTTTCTTT
CASSTTARGSTEAFF
>TRBV4-3|NA|TRBJ2-2
TGCGCCAGCAGCCAAGTTATGAATAGAGGTTACACCGGGGAGCTGTTTTTT
CASSQVMNRGYTGELFF
>TRBV18|NA|TRBJ2-3
TGTGCCAGCTCACTCGGGGATGGGGCAGATACGCAGTATTTT
CASSLGDGADTQYF
>TRBV6-5|TRBD1|TRBJ1-2
TGTGCCAGCAGTTACTCAGGACAGGAAGCTAACTATGGCTACACCTTC
CASSYSGQEANYGYTF
>TRBV5-1|TRBD1|TRBJ2-4
TGCGCCAGCAGCTTCACAGGGGTGGCCAAAAACATTCAGTACTTC
CASSFTGVAKNIQYF
>TRBV5-4|TRBD1|TRBJ2-6
TGTGCCAGCAGCGATAGACAGGGGTCTGGGGCCAACGTCCTGACTTTC
CASSDRQGSGANVLTF
>TRBV10-3|TRBD1|TRBJ2-1
TGTGCCATCAGTCCCCAGGGGGTCACTAGCTCCTACAATGAGCAGTTCTTC
CAISPQGVTSSYNEQFF
>TRBV19|NA|TRBJ1-1
TGTGCCAGTAGTATGTTGGCGAACACTGAAGCTTTCTTT
CASSMLANTEAFF
>TRBV9|NA|TRBJ1-1
TGTGCCAGCAGCGAAACAGGCTACACTGAAGCTTTCTTT
CASSETGYTEAFF
>TRBV7-9|NA|TRBJ1-5
TGTGCCAGCAGCTCTTCGACAGGCAATCAGCCCCAGCATTTT
CASSSSTGNQPQHF
>TRBV10-3|NA|TRBJ2-3
TGTGCCATCAGCCCTAGAAACACAGATACGCAGTATTTT
CAISPRNTDTQYF
>TRBV6-5|TRBD2|TRBJ2-1
TGTGCCAGCAGTTACAGGGAGGGCTACAATGAGCAGTTCTTC
CASSYREGYNEQFF
>TRBV28|TRBD2|TRBJ2-3
TGTGCCAGCAGCCCCGAGTGGCTAGCGGGAGGGGGGACAGATACGCAGTATTTT
CASSPEWLAGGGTDTQYF
>TRBV27|NA|TRBJ1-1
TGTGCCAGCAGTTTTGCCGAGGGGGGGGCTGAAGCTTTCTTT
CASSFAEGGAEAFF
>TRBV19|NA|TRBJ1-5
TGTGCCAGTAGTATAACCGGAGCCCGAAATCAGCCCCAGCATTTT
CASSITGARNQPQHF
>TRBV11-3|NA|TRBJ2-1
TGTGCCAGCAGCTTGATAGCGAGCGGATACAATGAGCAGTTCTTC
CASSLIASGYNEQFF
>TRBV5-4|NA|TRBJ1-5
TGTGCCAGCAGCTTGAGGAGGGGGGGCGCGTTCGAAGATGGCAATCAGCCCCAGCATTTT
CASSLRRGGAFEDGNQPQHF
>TRBV7-6|TRBD1|TRBJ1-1
TGTGCCAGCAGCTTTACAGGACAGGGGCAGACTGAAGCTTTCTTT
CASSFTGQGQTEAFF
>TRBV6-5|NA|TRBJ2-2
TGTGCCAGCAGCGACGAGCGCGAGTCCGGGGAGCTGTTTTTT
CASSDERESGELFF
>TRBV19|NA|TRBJ1-1
TGTGCCAGTAGTATCGGGCCCGGGGGGAAGAACACTGAAGCTTTCTTT
CASSIGPGGKNTEAFF
>TRBV29-1|NA|TRBJ1-1
TGCAGCGTTGAAAGGTCGGGGACTGAAGCTTTCTTT
CSVERSGTEAFF
>TRBV6-5|NA|TRBJ1-3
TGTGCCAGCAGTTACTGGCGGAATGGAAACACCATATATTTT
CASSYWRNGNTIYF
>TRBV9|NA|TRBJ1-1
TGTGCCAGCAGCGTAGCAGGGATGAACACTGAAGCTTTCTTT
CASSVAGMNTEAFF
>TRBV6-6|TRBD1|TRBJ1-2
TGTGCCAGCAGTCGTGTCTTCCAGGGGGCGGACTATGGCTACACCTTC
CASSRVFQGADYGYTF
>TRBV5-8|NA|TRBJ1-1
TGTGCCAGCAGATCCCCCCCACACAGAGAAGTAAGTCCTGAAGCTTTCTTT
CASRSPPHREVSPEAFF
>TRBV4-2|TRBD1|TRBJ2-5
TGTGCCAGCAGCCAAGAATTAGGGGGCGCGGAGACCCAGTACTTC
CASSQELGGAETQYF
>TRBV7-8|NA|TRBJ2-7
TGTGCCAGCAGCAGATACAGGGTTCCTGACTACGAGCAGTACTTC
CASSRYRVPDYEQYF
>TRBV7-2|TRBD2|TRBJ2-7
TGTGCCAGCAGTTTGGGGGGCGGGAGGTTCTACGAGCAGTACTTC
CASSLGGGRFYEQYF